In this sample, the clone carrying this T cell receptor beta chain turned up a few times. Its antigen remains unknown. This record comes from a study of cytomegalovirus exposure and HLA in healthy donors. Study conclusions and caveats: According to reports, the classifier identified cytomegalovirus status with high specificity and sensitivity. An observed cluster of highly shared sequence variants was recorded as a likely sequencing artifact. It was confirmed in vitro that a few of the CMV-associated chains were specific for CMV antigens.

The PCR used 60 Vbeta and 13 Jbeta primers. Authors' analysis steps: As a later analysis found, there were about 80 million unique TCR beta chains, of which about 10 million were shared. TCRdb's table, derived via immunoSEQ multiplex PCR, lists solely in-frame clones and lacks some. Clone size and V and J calls were adopted from that table, with D and trimming inferred from the DNA. The sample records about 150,000 clones, over 60% being singletons. Trimming removed 1 base from V and 11 bases from J, with 14 bases in between. CDR1 and CDR2 from the germline V gene are SQVTM and ANQGSEA. The CDR3 has 12 amino acids.

The receptor's source is a woman aged 35 to 49 in good health and CMV-seronegative. The chain combines TRBV29-1 with TRBJ1-1, with D possibly matching TRBD1 (6 bases). The specimen sequenced was PBMCs. CDR3 bases: TGCAGCGTTGAAGTTAATAGGGGGACGGCTTTCTTT. As protein: CSVEVNRGTAFF.